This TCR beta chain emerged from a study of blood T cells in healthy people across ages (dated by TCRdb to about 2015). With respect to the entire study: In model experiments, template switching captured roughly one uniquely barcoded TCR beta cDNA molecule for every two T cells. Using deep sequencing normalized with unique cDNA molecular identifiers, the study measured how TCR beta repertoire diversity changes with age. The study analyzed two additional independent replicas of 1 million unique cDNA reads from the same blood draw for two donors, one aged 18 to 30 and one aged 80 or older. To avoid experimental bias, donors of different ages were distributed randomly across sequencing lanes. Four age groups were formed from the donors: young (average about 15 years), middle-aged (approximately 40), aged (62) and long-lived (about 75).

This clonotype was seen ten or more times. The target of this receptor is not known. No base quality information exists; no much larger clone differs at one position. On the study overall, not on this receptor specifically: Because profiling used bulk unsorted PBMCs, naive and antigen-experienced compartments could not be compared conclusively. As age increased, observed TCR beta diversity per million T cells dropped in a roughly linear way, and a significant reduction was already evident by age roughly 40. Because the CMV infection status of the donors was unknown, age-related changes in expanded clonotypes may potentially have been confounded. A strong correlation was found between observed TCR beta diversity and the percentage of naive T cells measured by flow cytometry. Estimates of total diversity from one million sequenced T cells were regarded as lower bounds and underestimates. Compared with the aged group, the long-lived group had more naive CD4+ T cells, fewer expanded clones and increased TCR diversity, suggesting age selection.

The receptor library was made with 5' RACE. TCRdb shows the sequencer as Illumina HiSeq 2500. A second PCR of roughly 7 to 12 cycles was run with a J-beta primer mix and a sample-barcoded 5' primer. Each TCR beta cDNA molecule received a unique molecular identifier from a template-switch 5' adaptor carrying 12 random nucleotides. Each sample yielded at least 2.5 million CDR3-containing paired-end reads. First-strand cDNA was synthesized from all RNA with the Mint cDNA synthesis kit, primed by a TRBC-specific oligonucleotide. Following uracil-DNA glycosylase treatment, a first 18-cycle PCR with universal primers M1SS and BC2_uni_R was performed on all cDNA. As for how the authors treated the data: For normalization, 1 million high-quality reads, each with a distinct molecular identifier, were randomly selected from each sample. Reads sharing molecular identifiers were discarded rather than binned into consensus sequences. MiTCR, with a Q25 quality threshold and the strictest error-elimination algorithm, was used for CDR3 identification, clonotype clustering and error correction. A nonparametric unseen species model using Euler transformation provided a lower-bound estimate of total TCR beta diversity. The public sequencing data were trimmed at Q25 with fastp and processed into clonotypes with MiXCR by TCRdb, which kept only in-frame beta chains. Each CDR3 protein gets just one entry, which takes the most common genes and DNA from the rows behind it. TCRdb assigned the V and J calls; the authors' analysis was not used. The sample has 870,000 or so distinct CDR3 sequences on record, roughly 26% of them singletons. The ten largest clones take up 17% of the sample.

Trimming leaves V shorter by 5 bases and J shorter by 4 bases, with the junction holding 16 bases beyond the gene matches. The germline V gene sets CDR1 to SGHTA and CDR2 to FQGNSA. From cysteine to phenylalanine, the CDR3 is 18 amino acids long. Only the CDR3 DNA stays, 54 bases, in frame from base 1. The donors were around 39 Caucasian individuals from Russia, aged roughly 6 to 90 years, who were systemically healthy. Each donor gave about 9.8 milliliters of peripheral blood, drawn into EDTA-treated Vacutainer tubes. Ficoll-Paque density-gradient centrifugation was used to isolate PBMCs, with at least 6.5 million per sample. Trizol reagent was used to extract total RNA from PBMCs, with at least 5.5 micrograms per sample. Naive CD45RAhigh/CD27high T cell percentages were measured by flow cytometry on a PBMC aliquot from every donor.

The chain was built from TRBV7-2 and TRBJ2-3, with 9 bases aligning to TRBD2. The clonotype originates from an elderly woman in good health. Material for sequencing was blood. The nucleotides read TGTGCCAGCAGCCCGAACCCCCTAGCGGGGTTGGGAGCAGATACGCAGTATTTT. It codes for CASSPNPLAGLGADTQYF.